This T cell receptor (beta chain) was identified during a study of cytomegalovirus exposure and HLA in healthy donors. Both 60 Vbeta primers and 13 Jbeta primers went into the PCR. Method: immunoSEQ multiplex PCR; TCRdb's copy keeps in-frame clones and lacks some. The sample lists 65,000 to 85,000 clones, roughly a tenth occurring once. About this clone itself: Antigen specificity is unknown.

Study conclusions and caveats: Several of the most significant clusters were apparently associated with common viral pathogens in a later analysis. Diagnosis of cytomegalovirus status made by the classifier reportedly showed high specificity and sensitivity. Excluded: some indistinguishable V segments such as TRBV6-2 and TRBV6-3.

The length of the CDR3 is 13 residues. In germline, CDR1 is SEHNR, CDR2 FQNEAQ (reference sequence). Between the trimmed V and J ends, which lost 5 bases and 7 bases, there was a span of 12 bases. The specimen sequenced was PBMCs. This chain joins TRBV7-9 and TRBJ2-1, with a possible D match to TRBD1 (5 bases). The clonotype originates from a man aged 55 to 70 in good health and CMV-seropositive. This chain's CDR3 is CASSQGGSNEQFF. The DNA of the CDR3 is TGTGCCAGCAGCCAGGGCGGTTCTAATGAGCAGTTCTTC.